This T cell receptor beta chain was sequenced for a study of Graves' ophthalmopathy and Graves' hyperthyroidism. Study-wide points: Blood also carried most expanded thyroid clonotypes exceeding 0.001 frequency.

Amplification targeted the TCR beta CDR3 regions, with RNA transcripts as the source material. Second-round multiplex PCR came after a first-round RT-PCR that employed HTBI primers. TCRdb re-derived calls from the multiplex PCR reads in MiXCR, one entry per CDR3 protein. In the table there are over a million distinct CDR3 sequences, about 40% of which are singletons. Many counts were recorded for this clonotype. Its antigen is still unknown. CDR1 and CDR2 from the germline V gene are SGHVS and FNYEAQ. V lost 1 base, J lost 6 bases, and 12 bases lay in between. The CDR3 runs 14 residues. Material: peripheral blood or thyroid tissue (not recorded which). The rearrangement joins TRBV7-6 to TRBJ1-1; no firm D call. The TCR comes from an adult man with Graves' hyperthyroidism. Here the CDR3 reads CASSLVEGSAEAFF. In DNA form, the CDR3 reads TGTGCCAGCAGCTTAGTTGAGGGCTCGGCTGAAGCTTTCTTT.